The 14 T cell receptor beta chains listed next were all sequenced from one sample in a study of shared T cell receptors in the human thymus. Profiling relied on immunoSEQ multiplex PCR, and the TCRdb table lists in-frame clones only, not all of them. The sample includes hundreds of thousands of clones, more than 70% of them seen just once. These data were also reused for a study on human thymus T cells.

Sequenced input: thymocytes. The receptors derive from a boy less than two years old with a congenital heart defect.

This clone was counted between two and nine times. The rearrangement uses TRBV28 and TRBJ1-5; D is ambiguous. Germline values: CDR1 MDHEN, CDR2 SYDVKM. The CDR3 is 18 residues long. V dropped 2 bases and J dropped 2 bases, with 19 bases sitting between them. CDR3 coding DNA: TGTGCCAGCAGTTTAGACCTGGAGGGCGGTTCGGGCAATCAGCCCCAGCATTTT. This codes for CASSLDLEGGSGNQPQHF.

The CDR3 nucleotides read TGTGCCAGCTCACTAGGGACAGGGGGCAATCCACACACAGATACGCAGTATTTT. It yields the protein CASSLGTGGNPHTDTQYF. This chain links TRBV18 with TRBJ2-3; TRBD1 matches at 12 bases. V was pared by 4 bases and J by 2 bases, with 10 bases of the junction left unmatched. This CDR3 contains 18 residues. Germline-derived CDR1 and CDR2 are KGHSH and LQKENI.

J is TRBJ1-6 and V is TRBV7-6, with D maybe TRBD1 (5 bases). The ends were cut back, 5 bases at V and 4 bases at J, with 21 bases in the middle. The CDR3 is 18 amino acids. The germline V gene encodes CDR1 SGHVS and CDR2 FNYEAQ. In DNA, the CDR3 is TGTGCCAGCAGCCTAGTTCCCGACAGTCATGATTATAATTCACCCCTCCACTTT. Translation: CASSLVPDSHDYNSPLHF.

The rearrangement links TRBV5-6 to TRBJ2-7; D perhaps matches TRBD1 (6 bases). Deletions cut 1 base from V and 0 bases from J, with 11 bases between. The germline CDR1 and CDR2 sequences are SGHDT and YYEEEE. This CDR3 has 15 amino acids. In DNA form, the CDR3 reads TGTGCCAGCAGCTTGTGTGGGGGCGCCTCCTACGAGCAGTACTTC. Translated, it gives CASSLCGGASYEQYF.

V gene TRBV5-4 combines with J gene TRBJ1-6, with D perhaps TRBD1 (6 bases). Germline V gene lookup returns CDR1 SGHNT and CDR2 YYREEE (reference sequence). CDR3 size: 15 residues. V lost 3 bases and J lost 3, with 10 bases in between. This CDR3 is CASSYEDSYNSPLHF. CDR3 bases: TGTGCCAGCAGCTACGAGGACAGCTATAATTCACCCCTCCACTTT.

The CDR3 is CSARQVRNDEQFF. The CDR3 DNA reads as TGCAGCGCGAGACAGGTTCGCAACGATGAGCAGTTCTTC. The rearrangement uses TRBV29-1 and TRBJ2-1; D possibly corresponds to TRBD1 (6 bases). The CDR3 contains 13 residues. Germline V gene lookup returns CDR1 SQVTM and CDR2 ANQGSEA. With 7 bases removed from V and 8 bases from J, the gap between germline ends came to 18 bases.

This CDR3 is CASSQDGGELFF. As DNA, the CDR3 is TGCGCCAGCAGCCAAGACGGCGGGGAGCTGTTTTTT. The gene calls are TRBV4-3 and TRBJ2-2, with D unclear. The CDR3 has 12 residues. Germline lookup yields CDR1 LGHNA and CDR2 YSLEER. V was clipped by 0 bases and J by 7 bases, with 3 bases between them.

This clone turned up a few times. The chain combines TRBV5-8 with TRBJ1-1, with 7 nucleotides matching TRBD1. Trimming cost V 0 bases and J 6 bases; bases outside gene matches: 14. There are 17 residues in the CDR3. CDR1 and CDR2 (germline): SGHTS, YDEGEE. The CDR3 DNA reads TGTGCCAGCAGCTTGGTCGGGGGTAGGGGGCGCAGGGCTGAAGCTTTCTTT. Its translation is CASSLVGGRGRRAEAFF.

Concerning this clone: Other DNA variants within this sample encode the same CDR3. The chain recombines TRBV7-2 with TRBJ2-7; D possibly corresponds to TRBD1 (6 bases). The germline V gene has CDR1 SGHTA and CDR2 FQGNSA. The CDR3 spans 14 residues. The V gene lost 1 base and the J gene lost 4 bases, with 11 bases spanning the gap. DNA for the CDR3: TGTGCCAGCAGCTTAGTCAGGGGCTCATACGAGCAGTACTTC. It encodes CASSLVRGSYEQYF.

The chain has TRBV28 and TRBJ2-1; TRBD2 agrees at 8 bases. V lost 0 bases to trimming and J lost 4 bases; unmatched junction nucleotides: 2. The CDR3 is 15 residues long. Germline V gene sequence: CDR1 MDHEN, CDR2 SYDVKM. The CDR3 spells CASSLCREGYNEQFF. CDR3 sequence (DNA): TGTGCCAGCAGTTTATGTCGGGAGGGATACAATGAGCAGTTCTTC.

The rearrangement uses TRBV7-6 and TRBJ2-5; D ambiguous. Germline values: CDR1 SGHVS, CDR2 FNYEAQ. This CDR3 spans 11 amino acids. V lost 5 bases, J lost 5 bases, and 6 bases lay in between. The CDR3 nucleotides are TGTGCCAGCAGCAAAGAGGAGACCCAGTACTTC. It encodes CASSKEETQYF.

CDR3 nucleotide sequence: TGTGCCAGCAGCGTGGGACTAGTCCCCTACAATGAGCAGTTCTTC. Its protein is CASSVGLVPYNEQFF. The rearrangement joins TRBV13 to TRBJ2-1; the match to TRBD2 covers 8 bases. V trimming: 5 bases; J trimming: 2 bases; junction bases outside the gene matches: 5. CDR3 length equals 15 residues. CDR1 and CDR2 (germline): PRHDT, FYEKMQ (reference sequence). Drawing the rest from reference TRBV13 and TRBJ2-1, the complete variable domain is AAGVIQSPRHLIKEKRETATLKCYPIPRHDTVYWYQQGPGQDPQFLISFYEKMQSDKGSIPDRFSAQQFSDYHSELNMSSLELGDSALYFCASSVGLVPYNEQFFGPGTRLTVL.

The genes are TRBV4-3 and TRBJ1-1; D perhaps matches TRBD1 (6 bases). Germline CDR1 and CDR2: LGHNA and YSLEER. Trimming stripped 0 bases from V and 3 bases from J, with 17 bases between. This CDR3 has 17 amino acids. This CDR3 is CASSQDLLRDTHTEAFF. CDR3 nucleotides: TGCGCCAGCAGCCAAGATCTTCTTCGGGACACCCACACTGAAGCTTTCTTT.

The V and J genes are TRBV5-1 and TRBJ2-1; 13 nucleotides agree with TRBD2. In germline, CDR1 is SGHRS, CDR2 YFSETQ. The ends lost 1 base at V and 6 bases at J; junction bases unmatched: 1. This CDR3 has 15 residues. DNA of the CDR3: TGCGCCAGCAGCTTGACTAGCGGGGGGGCCAATGAGCAGTTCTTC. Translation: CASSLTSGGANEQFF.